These T cell receptor beta chains were read from a single sample in a study of blood T cell repertoires in COVID-19. TCRdb's copy holds only in-frame clones and misses some; the assay was immunoSEQ multiplex PCR. Seen here are 35,000 to 40,000 clones, about nine tenths observed once, and the top ten hold roughly 12%. Material for sequencing was peripheral blood. Every receptor here comes from a man aged 65 to 85 with acute or convalescent COVID-19. Each CDR3 is given with its conserved first and last residue. A D gene is named only where the DNA matches it firmly. Clone sizes are given selectively: once, few, many, or a class where the clone is expanded.

d_call | clone_size | j_call | v_call | cdr3_aa | cdr3_nt
NA | NA | TRBJ2-3 | TRBV7-3 | CASSLRRGDTDTQYF | TGTGCCAGCAGCTTACGGAGGGGAGACACAGATACGCAGTATTTT
TRBD2 | NA | TRBJ2-5 | TRBV4-2 | CASSQDWNSGEGTQYF | TGTGCCAGCAGCCAAGATTGGAATAGCGGGGAGGGGACCCAGTACTTC
NA | NA | TRBJ1-2 | TRBV19 | CASSIAPEAEGGYTF | TGTGCCAGTAGTATAGCCCCCGAGGCCGAGGGAGGCTACACCTTC
TRBD1 | NA | TRBJ1-4 | TRBV6-2/TRBV6-3 | CASSPGTENEKLFF | TGTGCCAGCAGTCCCGGGACAGAAAATGAAAAACTGTTTTTT
TRBD2 | NA | TRBJ2-1 | TRBV12-5 | CASGLAASGHNEQFF | TGTGCTAGTGGTTTGGCGGCTAGCGGCCACAATGAGCAGTTCTTC
TRBD1 | NA | TRBJ2-7 | TRBV6-5 | CASREQTGSSYEQYF | TGTGCCAGCAGAGAGCAGACAGGGAGCTCCTACGAGCAGTACTTC
NA | once | TRBJ1-4 | TRBV27 | CASSYGATNEKLFF | TGTGCCAGCAGTTACGGTGCAACTAATGAAAAACTGTTTTTT
TRBD1 | NA | TRBJ1-4 | TRBV4-1 | CASSLDRAEKLFF | TGCGCCAGCAGCCTGGACAGGGCTGAAAAACTGTTTTTT
TRBD1 | NA | TRBJ2-7 | TRBV5-4 | CASSIPDRDEQYF | TGTGCCAGCAGCATACCCGACAGGGACGAGCAGTACTTC
TRBD1 | NA | TRBJ1-2 | TRBV12-3/TRBV12-4 | CASSRQGAGGYTF | TGTGCCAGCAGCCGACAGGGGGCAGGTGGCTACACCTTC
NA | once | TRBJ2-3 | TRBV7-6 | CASSLVGNTQYF | TGTGCCAGCAGCTTAGTTGGCAATACGCAGTATTTT
TRBD1 | NA | TRBJ1-3 | TRBV28 | CASSPGQGIYSGNTIYF | TGTGCCAGCAGTCCCGGACAGGGGATCTATTCTGGAAACACCATATATTTT
NA | NA | TRBJ1-1 | TRBV7-3 | CASSLDAGFTEAFF | TGTGCCAGCAGCTTAGATGCAGGGTTCACTGAAGCTTTCTTT
NA | NA | TRBJ2-1 | TRBV19 | CASSNGGTRNEQFF | TGTGCCAGTAGTAACGGCGGGACCAGGAATGAGCAGTTCTTC
NA | NA | TRBJ2-2 | TRBV28 | CASSLTQGNTGELFF | TGTGCCAGCAGTTTAACACAGGGAAACACCGGGGAGCTGTTTTTT
NA | NA | TRBJ2-7 | TRBV7-2 | CASSDRDTISYEQYF | TGTGCCAGCAGCGACCGGGACACTATTTCCTACGAGCAGTACTTC
NA | NA | TRBJ1-1 | TRBV19 | CASSISVGGFGNTEAFF | TGTGCCAGTAGTATATCCGTCGGGGGATTCGGGAACACTGAAGCTTTCTTT
TRBD2 | NA | TRBJ2-7 | TRBV9 | CASSGSGSAYEQYF | TGTGCCAGCAGCGGTAGCGGGTCCGCCTACGAGCAGTACTTC
NA | NA | TRBJ1-2 | TRBV18 | CASSPTTANYGYTF | TGTGCCAGCTCACCTACGACAGCGAACTATGGCTACACCTTC
TRBD1 | NA | TRBJ2-6 | TRBV28 | CASSFGTALSGANVLTF | TGTGCCAGCAGTTTTGGGACAGCCCTTTCTGGGGCCAACGTCCTGACTTTC
TRBD1 | NA | TRBJ1-3 | TRBV2 | CARTVGGGQQFSGNTIYF | TGTGCCCGGACGGTCGGGGGGGGACAGCAATTCTCTGGAAACACCATATATTTT
TRBD2 | medium-sized | TRBJ2-2 | TRBV4-1 | CASSQAGLAGVGTGELFF | TGCGCCAGCAGCCAAGCGGGACTAGCGGGAGTTGGGACCGGGGAGCTGTTTTTT
TRBD2 | NA | TRBJ2-1 | TRBV12-5 | CASGLWEGYNEQFF | TGTGCTAGTGGTTTGTGGGAGGGCTACAATGAGCAGTTCTTC
NA | NA | TRBJ2-3 | TRBV7-9 | CASSLGQSSTDTQYF | TGTGCCAGCAGCTTAGGACAGAGCAGCACAGATACGCAGTATTTT
NA | NA | TRBJ2-1 | TRBV11-2 | CASSSGPSAFRDEQFF | TGTGCCAGCAGCTCTGGGCCTAGCGCCTTCCGGGATGAGCAGTTCTTC
NA | NA | TRBJ2-7 | TRBV7-2 | CASSPWGEHYEQYF | TGTGCCAGCAGCCCATGGGGGGAGCACTACGAGCAGTACTTC
TRBD1 | few | TRBJ2-7 | TRBV7-2 | CASSSEAAGDRKQYF | TGTGCCAGCAGCTCTGAGGCTGCCGGGGACAGAAAGCAGTACTTC
NA | once | TRBJ2-7 | TRBV7-2 | CASSWTGAYEQYF | TGTGCCAGCAGTTGGACGGGGGCCTACGAGCAGTACTTC
TRBD1 | NA | TRBJ2-7 | TRBV7-2 | CASSFTGTGNYEQYF | TGTGCCAGCAGCTTCACCGGGACAGGGAACTACGAGCAGTACTTC
NA | once | TRBJ1-1 | TRBV12-3/TRBV12-4 | CASSLGVNTEAFF | TGTGCCAGCAGTTTGGGAGTGAACACTGAAGCTTTCTTT
NA | NA | TRBJ1-3 | TRBV7-9 | CASSLGGRNTIYF | TGTGCCAGCAGCTTGGGGGGGCGAAACACCATATATTTT
TRBD2 | NA | TRBJ2-2 | TRBV13 | CASSPGTSLAGELFF | TGTGCCAGCAGCCCAGGGACTAGTCTGGCCGGGGAGCTGTTTTTT
NA | NA | TRBJ1-5 | TRBV5-6 | CASSLVQGDQPQHF | TGTGCCAGCAGCTTGGTACAGGGTGATCAGCCCCAGCATTTT
NA | NA | TRBJ2-5 | TRBV3-1/TRBV3-2 | CASSNKDWGTQYF | TGTGCCAGCAGCAACAAGGACTGGGGGACCCAGTACTTC
NA | NA | TRBJ2-7 | TRBV30 | CAWTNQRALFSSSYEQYF | TGTGCCTGGACGAATCAGAGGGCACTTTTCTCGAGCTCCTACGAGCAGTACTTC
NA | NA | TRBJ1-5 | TRBV18 | CASSPGTLGRDQPQHF | TGTGCCAGCTCACCGGGCACTTTGGGGCGCGATCAGCCCCAGCATTTT
TRBD2 | NA | TRBJ2-1 | TRBV2 | CASKFSGSNEQFF | TGTGCCAGCAAGTTCAGCGGGAGTAATGAGCAGTTCTTC
NA | NA | TRBJ2-6 | TRBV15 | CATSPPGSGANVLTF | TGTGCCACCAGTCCTCCAGGGTCTGGGGCCAACGTCCTGACTTTC
TRBD1 | NA | TRBJ1-5 | TRBV18 | CASSTGQGSNQPQHF | TGTGCCAGCTCAACGGGACAGGGAAGCAATCAGCCCCAGCATTTT
NA | NA | TRBJ1-4 | TRBV28 | CASSFEGGLERNEKLFF | TGTGCCAGCAGTTTTGAGGGGGGGCTGGAGAGAAATGAAAAACTGTTTTTT
TRBD1 | NA | TRBJ2-3 | TRBV14 | CASSLGQGLLDTQYF | TGTGCCAGCAGCTTGGGACAGGGGCTACTAGATACGCAGTATTTT
NA | NA | TRBJ2-5 | TRBV6-6 | CASSYRTAETQYF | TGTGCCAGCAGTTACCGGACAGCCGAGACCCAGTACTTC
TRBD1 | NA | TRBJ2-7 | TRBV5-8 | CASSLSGKGAGEQYF | TGTGCCAGCAGCTTGAGTGGCAAGGGGGCGGGCGAGCAGTACTTC
NA | NA | TRBJ2-1 | TRBV27 | CASSFSLNNEQFF | TGTGCCAGCAGTTTTAGTCTAAACAATGAGCAGTTCTTC
NA | NA | TRBJ1-1 | TRBV5-1 | CASSSQRNSMGGTEAFF | TGCGCCAGCAGCTCACAGCGAAACTCAATGGGAGGCACTGAAGCTTTCTTT
NA | NA | TRBJ1-3 | TRBV6-5 | CASSYSGGFAGNTIYF | TGTGCCAGCAGTTACAGTGGGGGCTTCGCTGGAAACACCATATATTTT
TRBD2 | NA | TRBJ2-1 | TRBV24-1 | CATSGGGYNEQFF | TGTGCCACCTCGGGGGGAGGCTACAATGAGCAGTTCTTC
TRBD2 | NA | TRBJ2-5 | TRBV4-3 | CASSPQEDAGRETQYF | TGCGCCAGCAGCCCTCAAGAGGATGCCGGGAGGGAGACCCAGTACTTC